The sequence of this T cell receptor (beta chain) was determined in a study of T cells after yellow fever vaccination. About the study: Any fraction with a low cell number was prepared using SMART-Seq v4 Ultra Low Input. Findings and caveats of the study: After the booster, over 95% of CD4 and roughly nine tenths of CD8 primary-response clones were re-detected.

Comment on this clonotype: What it recognizes is unknown.

UMIs and a universal primer site were added when TCR cDNA was made by 5'RACE template switching. TCRdb used MiXCR to reprocess the 5' RACE reads, holding one entry per CDR3 protein. This sample has under 350,000 distinct CDR3 sequences, with about 4% found just once. The CDR3 sequence is 16 residues long. The V gene end was trimmed by 0 bases and the J gene end by 5 bases; junction bases not matched to a gene: 8. The V gene's germline CDR1 is SGHTA and CDR2 FQGNSA. The sample was PBMCs, taken 5 days after the yellow fever booster vaccination. This chain uses TRBV7-2 with TRBJ2-5, with 8 bases lining up with TRBD2. The TCR sequence derives from a man younger than 30 who received the YFV17D yellow fever vaccine. The DNA of the CDR3 is TGTGCCAGCAGCTTAGCCCCGGGCCGCGGGGGGGAGACCCAGTACTTC. It translates to CASSLAPGRGGETQYF.